Below are 28 T cell receptor beta chains sequenced from a single sample in a study of T cell repertoires in cytomegalovirus infection (dated by TCRdb to about 2019). The run used an Illumina HiSeq 1500. Using fastp at Q25 and MiXCR, TCRdb reprocessed the public reads and kept productive beta chains. One record per CDR3 amino acid sequence lists the most common genes and DNA. This sample has about 740,000 distinct CDR3 sequences in its table, and approximately 34% of those were observed once. The ten top clones hold more than 2.5% of the sample. The sequencing sample was made of PBMCs. The receptor source for this set is a human donor in good health (CMV status not recorded). Some clones in this sample may be carry-over from other donors' samples.

This clonotype was counted a few times. The chain combines TRBV15 with TRBJ2-1; possibly TRBD1 for D (6 bases). Trimming pared 8 bases from V and 9 bases from J, leaving 17 bases between. The CDR3 is made up of 13 amino acids. Germline loops: CDR1 LNHNV, CDR2 YYDKDF (reference sequence). The CDR3 loop is CATGQPTPGEQFF. CDR3 DNA sequence: TGTGCCACCGGACAGCCTACTCCAGGTGAGCAGTTCTTC.

This clonotype was found a few times. V usage is TRBV6-5 and J usage is TRBJ1-2; 9 bases line up with TRBD1. Germline trimming cut 2 bases from V and 4 bases from J; bases unmatched to any gene: 8. This CDR3 region has 16 residues. The V gene's germline CDR1 is MNHEY and CDR2 SVGAGI. The CDR3 spells CASSYRGTGNTYGYTF. CDR3 in DNA: TGTGCCAGCAGTTACCGCGGGACAGGGAATACCTATGGCTACACCTTC.

In its sample, this clonotype was seen a few times. The V and J genes are TRBV6-2 or TRBV6-3 and TRBJ1-2; the D is unclear. There are 12 residues in the CDR3. The germline CDR1 and CDR2 sequences are MNHEY and SVGEGT. Deletions cut 5 bases from V and 4 bases from J, with 8 bases between. The CDR3 reads CASSRNIYGYTF. The CDR3 coding sequence is TGTGCCAGCAGTAGGAATATCTATGGCTACACCTTC.

This clonotype was seen a few times. The chain uses TRBV7-8 and TRBJ1-6; D is undetermined. Germline CDR1 reads SGHVS; CDR2 reads FQNEAQ. The CDR3 extends over 18 amino acids. Trimming stripped 2 bases from V and 9 bases from J, with 23 bases between. The CDR3: CASSLRGPSRRMGSPLHF. DNA for the CDR3: TGTGCCAGCAGCTTACGGGGTCCGAGCCGACGTATGGGTTCACCCCTCCACTTT.

This clonotype was counted between two and nine times. V usage is TRBV7-6 and J usage is TRBJ2-7; D not resolved. Trimming took off 0 bases at V and 6 bases at J, with 12 bases between the two ends. Germline V gene lookup returns CDR1 SGHVS and CDR2 FNYEAQ. There are 14 residues in the CDR3. CDR3 DNA sequence: TGTGCCAGCAGCTTAGCGGGGTCTGGGCGCGAGCAGTACTTC. This codes for CASSLAGSGREQYF.

On this clonotype itself: Likely a read error: the CDR3 ends without its conserved phenylalanine or tryptophan. The chain links TRBV7-7 to TRBJ2-5; perhaps TRBD1 as D (6 bases). The V gene's germline CDR1 is SSHAT and CDR2 FNYEAQ (reference sequence). CDR3 length equals 15 residues. Written as DNA, the CDR3 is TGTGCTAGCAGCTTAGGTGGGGGCTCTCGGGATACCCAGTACTTA. It yields the protein CASSLGGGSRDTQYL.

The chain links TRBV7-9 to TRBJ1-2; D is perhaps TRBD1 (6 bases). The germline V gene encodes CDR1 SEHNR and CDR2 FQNEAQ (reference sequence). This CDR3 contains 14 residues. Deletions cut 10 bases from V and 4 bases from J, with 19 bases between. The CDR3 nucleotides read TGTGCCATTTTGAGGACAGCCATCTTCTATGGCTACACCTTC. The encoded protein is CAILRTAIFYGYTF.

This chain joins TRBV25-1 and TRBJ2-5, with D uncertain. Trimming shortened V by 1 base and J by 6 bases, and 3 bases separated the two germline ends. Germline lookup yields CDR1 MGHDK and CDR2 SYGVNS. The CDR3 is made up of 11 amino acids. In DNA form, the CDR3 reads TGTGCCAGCAGTGAATCTCAGACCCAGTACTTC. This codes for CASSESQTQYF.

The J gene is TRBJ2-3, the V gene TRBV30; D call uncertain. This CDR3 spans 11 amino acids. V lost 3 bases and J lost 2, with 3 bases in between. In germline, CDR1 is GTSNPN, CDR2 SVGIG (reference sequence). The CDR3 reads CAWSNTDTQYF. The CDR3 DNA is TGTGCCTGGAGCAACACAGATACGCAGTATTTT. Supplemented by reference TRBV30 and TRBJ2-3, the full variable domain reads SQTIHQWPATLVQPVGSPLSLECTVEGTSNPNLYWYRQAAGRGLQLLFYSVGIGQISSEVPQNLSASRPQDRQFILSSKKLLLSDSGFYLCAWSNTDTQYFGPGTRLTVL.

This chain links TRBV28 with TRBJ2-1, with no clear D. V lost 8 bases and J 10 bases, leaving 12 bases between the germline ends. Germline lookup yields CDR1 MDHEN and CDR2 SYDVKM. This CDR3 is built from 11 residues. CDR3 in amino acids: CASQITDEQFF. In nucleotides, the CDR3 is TGTGCCAGCCAAATAACGGACGAGCAGTTCTTC.

This clonotype was counted only a few times. V and J are TRBV20-1 and TRBJ1-1; tentatively, D is TRBD1 (6 bases). The CDR3 extends over 14 amino acids. In germline, CDR1 is DFQATT, CDR2 SNEGSKA (reference sequence). CDR3 residues: CRTRAGRGVTEAFF. The DNA of the CDR3 is TGCAGGACAAGAGCGGGCAGGGGTGTTACTGAAGCTTTCTTT.

V is TRBV20-1 and J is TRBJ1-1; 7 bases align to TRBD1. This CDR3 contains 11 residues. Unmatched junction bases numbered 7, after V lost 5 bases and J lost 10 bases. The germline V gene has CDR1 DFQATT and CDR2 SNEGSKA (reference sequence). CDR3 bases: TGCAGTGCTCTCGGACAGGTGGTAGCTTTCTTT. Translated: CSALGQVVAFF.

This rearrangement joins TRBV28 to TRBJ2-2; 10 bases map to TRBD1. CDR3 length: 16 amino acids. The junction had 6 bases not matched to a gene; V was cut back by 2 bases and J by 6 bases. Per the germline V gene, CDR1 is MDHEN and CDR2 is SYDVKM. This CDR3 is CASSLRDRGRAGELFF. The CDR3 coding sequence is TGTGCCAGCAGTTTAAGGGACAGGGGTCGGGCCGGGGAGCTGTTTTTT.

This clonotype was seen only once. The chain couples TRBV19 to TRBJ2-1, with no clear D. CDR3 size: 15 residues. The germline V and J ends were trimmed by 4 bases and 4 bases, with 14 bases remaining between them. CDR1 and CDR2 (germline): LNHDA, SQIVND (reference sequence). As DNA, the CDR3 is TGTGCCAGTAGTACCAGACACCTATGGTACAATGAGCAGTTCTTC. This gives the protein CASSTRHLWYNEQFF. Full variable domain (rest looked up from reference TRBV19 and TRBJ2-1): DGGITQSPKYLFRKEGQNVTLSCEQNLNHDAMYWYRQDPGQGLRLIYYSQIVNDFQKGDIAEGYSVSREKKESFPLTVTSAQKNPTAFYLCASSTRHLWYNEQFFGPGTRLTVL.

This clonotype has just a few counts. The chain uses TRBV5-1 and TRBJ1-2; D might be TRBD1 (5 bases). There are 15 residues in the CDR3. Germline CDR1 reads SGHRS; CDR2 reads YFSETQ. V lost 0 bases, J lost 0 bases, and 9 bases lay in between. CDR3 nucleotide sequence: TGCGCCAGCAGCTTGGTGGCAGGGCCTAACTATGGCTACACCTTC. As protein: CASSLVAGPNYGYTF. The full variable domain, with the rest looked up from reference TRBV5-1 and TRBJ1-2, is KAGVTQTPRYLIKTRGQQVTLSCSPISGHRSVSWYQQTPGQGLQFLFEYFSETQRNKGNFPGRFSGRQFSNSRSEMNVSTLELGDSALYLCASSLVAGPNYGYTFGSGTRLTVV.

The chain has TRBV20-1 and TRBJ1-2, with a possible D match to TRBD1 (6 bases). This CDR3 contains 14 residues. Germline V gene data show CDR1 as DFQATT and CDR2 as SNEGSKA (reference sequence). V was pared by 0 bases and J by 8 bases, with 16 bases between. CDR3 DNA: TGCAGTGCTAGAGATCCGACAGGTGGAAACGGCTACACCTTC. Translating gives CSARDPTGGNGYTF.

This clonotype was counted at least ten times. The rearrangement links TRBV25-1 to TRBJ2-3; D ambiguous. V lost 8 bases and J 3 bases, leaving 9 bases between the germline ends. Germline V gene data show CDR1 as MGHDK and CDR2 as SYGVNS. The CDR3 extends over 12 amino acids. The CDR3 loop reads CASEHSTDTQYF. CDR3 nucleotide sequence: TGTGCCAGCGAACACTCAACAGATACGCAGTATTTT.

A few counts support this clonotype. The chain links TRBV12-3 or TRBV12-4 to TRBJ1-2; maybe TRBD1 (5 bases). V shed 5 bases and J shed 6 bases, with 19 bases lying between them. The length of the CDR3 is 15 residues. CDR3 in DNA: TGTGCCAGCAGTGACCCACAGGTCTACGGGGATGGCTACACCTTC. As protein: CASSDPQVYGDGYTF.

This clonotype was observed a single time. This may stem from a read error, because a much larger clone lies one nucleotide away. V and J are TRBV7-8 and TRBJ1-2, with TRBD1 identical over 7 bases. Trimming at V came to 0 bases and at J to 7 bases, leaving 5 bases not matched to a gene. This CDR3 contains 14 residues. The germline CDR1 and CDR2 sequences are SGHVS and FQNEAQ. This CDR3 is CASSLAPGQCGYTF. DNA of the CDR3: TGTGCCAGCAGCTTAGCGCCGGGACAGTGTGGCTACACCTTC.

The chain is built from TRBV28 and TRBJ2-7; D may match TRBD1 or TRBD2 (5 bases each). There are 13 residues in the CDR3. CDR1 and CDR2 (germline): MDHEN, SYDVKM. The ends were cut back, 5 bases at V and 2 bases at J, with 10 bases in the middle. The DNA of the CDR3 is TGTGCCAGCAGTGGGGACGGTACCTACGAGCAGTACTTC. It is translated as CASSGDGTYEQYF. The complete variable domain, with remaining parts taken from reference TRBV28 and TRBJ2-7, reads DVKVTQSSRYLVKRTGEKVFLECVQDMDHENMFWYRQDPGLGLRLIYFSYDVKMKEKGDIPEGYSVSREKKERFSLILESASTNQTSMYLCASSGDGTYEQYFGPGTRLTVT.

This clonotype was detected a few times. V gene TRBV11-1 combines with J gene TRBJ2-2, with TRBD2 matching over 8 bases. V was clipped by 0 bases and J by 6 bases; unmatched bases: 6. CDR3 length: 16 residues. CDR1 is SGHAT, CDR2 FQDESV, per germline (reference sequence). The CDR3 DNA follows: TGTGCCAGCAGCTTAGCCGGGACTAGTCGACCCGGGGAGCTGTTTTTT. Amino acid sequence: CASSLAGTSRPGELFF. Full variable domain (missing parts from reference TRBV11-1 and TRBJ2-2): EAEVAQSPRYKITEKSQAVAFWCDPISGHATLYWYRQILGQGPELLVQFQDESVVDDSQLPKDRFSAERLKGVDSTLKIQPAELGDSAMYLCASSLAGTSRPGELFFGEGSRLTVL.

There are many counts of this clonotype. The chain carries TRBV7-2 and TRBJ1-5, with no clear D. The CDR3 is made up of 15 amino acids. Trimming shortened V by 1 base and J by 3 bases, and 10 bases separated the two germline ends. Germline CDR1 is SGHTA and CDR2 is FQGNSA. This CDR3 reads CASSLDNRNNQPQHF. The CDR3 coding sequence is TGTGCCAGCAGCTTAGACAACAGAAACAATCAGCCCCAGCATTTT.

This clonotype was seen a handful of times. J is TRBJ1-5 and V is TRBV12-3 or TRBV12-4; no firm D call. Deletions cut 4 bases from V and 0 bases from J, with 7 bases between. This CDR3 contains 14 residues. CDR3 coding DNA: TGTGCCAGCAGTTCAGTGATTAGCAATCAGCCCCAGCATTTT. The encoded protein is CASSSVISNQPQHF.

This chain links TRBV6-2 or TRBV6-3 with TRBJ2-1; D gene uncertain. CDR1 is MNHEY, CDR2 SVGEGT, per germline. V shed 9 bases and J shed 3 bases, with 12 bases lying between them. This CDR3 has 13 amino acids. This CDR3 reads CASTKPDYNEQFF. DNA of the CDR3: TGTGCCAGTACTAAACCAGACTACAATGAGCAGTTCTTC.

The table lists this clonotype with a few counts. V is TRBV15 and J is TRBJ2-7, with D unclear. The CDR3 is 13 residues long. Germline-derived CDR1 and CDR2 are LNHNV and YYDKDF (reference sequence). Trimming cost V 1 base and J 2 bases, with 6 bases left between them. The chain's CDR3 is CATSRARAYEQYF. Here the CDR3 DNA reads TGTGCCACCAGCAGAGCTCGGGCCTACGAGCAGTACTTC.

In the case of this clonotype: No conserved phenylalanine or tryptophan is present at the end of the CDR3, so a read error is the likely explanation. The DNA is left out, because the CDR3 cannot be placed on it with certainty; the CDR3 is given as TCRdb lists it. This rearrangement joins TRBV7-6 to TRBJ1-4. From its first to its last residue, the CDR3 has 12 amino acids. The germline V gene has CDR1 SGHVS and CDR2 FNYEAQ. CDR3 residues: CASSSCQTGPSR.

This clonotype was counted only a few times. The CDR3 spells CASSYIGTGGVANYGYTF. The CDR3 DNA sequence: TGTGCCAGCAGTTACATCGGGACAGGGGGAGTAGCTAACTATGGCTACACCTTC. V is TRBV6-6 and J is TRBJ1-2; 11 bases map to TRBD1. Trimming cost V 2 bases and J 0 bases; bases outside gene matches: 8. This CDR3 is 18 amino acids long. Germline loops: CDR1 MNHNY, CDR2 SVGAGI (reference sequence).

The chain combines TRBV5-6 with TRBJ2-7; no reliable D call. Germline V gene sequence: CDR1 SGHDT, CDR2 YYEEEE. This CDR3 is built from 14 residues. The V gene lost 3 bases and the J gene lost 3 bases, with 13 bases spanning the gap. In nucleotides, the CDR3 is TGTGCCAGCAGCTCTCAGCACGGCCGCTACGAGCAGTACTTC. Its translation: CASSSQHGRYEQYF. Full variable domain (outside the CDR3, taken from reference TRBV5-6 and TRBJ2-7): DAGVTQSPTHLIKTRGQQVTLRCSPKSGHDTVSWYQQALGQGPQFIFQYYEEEERQRGNFPDRFSGHQFPNYSSELNVNALLLGDSALYLCASSSQHGRYEQYFGPGTRLTVT.